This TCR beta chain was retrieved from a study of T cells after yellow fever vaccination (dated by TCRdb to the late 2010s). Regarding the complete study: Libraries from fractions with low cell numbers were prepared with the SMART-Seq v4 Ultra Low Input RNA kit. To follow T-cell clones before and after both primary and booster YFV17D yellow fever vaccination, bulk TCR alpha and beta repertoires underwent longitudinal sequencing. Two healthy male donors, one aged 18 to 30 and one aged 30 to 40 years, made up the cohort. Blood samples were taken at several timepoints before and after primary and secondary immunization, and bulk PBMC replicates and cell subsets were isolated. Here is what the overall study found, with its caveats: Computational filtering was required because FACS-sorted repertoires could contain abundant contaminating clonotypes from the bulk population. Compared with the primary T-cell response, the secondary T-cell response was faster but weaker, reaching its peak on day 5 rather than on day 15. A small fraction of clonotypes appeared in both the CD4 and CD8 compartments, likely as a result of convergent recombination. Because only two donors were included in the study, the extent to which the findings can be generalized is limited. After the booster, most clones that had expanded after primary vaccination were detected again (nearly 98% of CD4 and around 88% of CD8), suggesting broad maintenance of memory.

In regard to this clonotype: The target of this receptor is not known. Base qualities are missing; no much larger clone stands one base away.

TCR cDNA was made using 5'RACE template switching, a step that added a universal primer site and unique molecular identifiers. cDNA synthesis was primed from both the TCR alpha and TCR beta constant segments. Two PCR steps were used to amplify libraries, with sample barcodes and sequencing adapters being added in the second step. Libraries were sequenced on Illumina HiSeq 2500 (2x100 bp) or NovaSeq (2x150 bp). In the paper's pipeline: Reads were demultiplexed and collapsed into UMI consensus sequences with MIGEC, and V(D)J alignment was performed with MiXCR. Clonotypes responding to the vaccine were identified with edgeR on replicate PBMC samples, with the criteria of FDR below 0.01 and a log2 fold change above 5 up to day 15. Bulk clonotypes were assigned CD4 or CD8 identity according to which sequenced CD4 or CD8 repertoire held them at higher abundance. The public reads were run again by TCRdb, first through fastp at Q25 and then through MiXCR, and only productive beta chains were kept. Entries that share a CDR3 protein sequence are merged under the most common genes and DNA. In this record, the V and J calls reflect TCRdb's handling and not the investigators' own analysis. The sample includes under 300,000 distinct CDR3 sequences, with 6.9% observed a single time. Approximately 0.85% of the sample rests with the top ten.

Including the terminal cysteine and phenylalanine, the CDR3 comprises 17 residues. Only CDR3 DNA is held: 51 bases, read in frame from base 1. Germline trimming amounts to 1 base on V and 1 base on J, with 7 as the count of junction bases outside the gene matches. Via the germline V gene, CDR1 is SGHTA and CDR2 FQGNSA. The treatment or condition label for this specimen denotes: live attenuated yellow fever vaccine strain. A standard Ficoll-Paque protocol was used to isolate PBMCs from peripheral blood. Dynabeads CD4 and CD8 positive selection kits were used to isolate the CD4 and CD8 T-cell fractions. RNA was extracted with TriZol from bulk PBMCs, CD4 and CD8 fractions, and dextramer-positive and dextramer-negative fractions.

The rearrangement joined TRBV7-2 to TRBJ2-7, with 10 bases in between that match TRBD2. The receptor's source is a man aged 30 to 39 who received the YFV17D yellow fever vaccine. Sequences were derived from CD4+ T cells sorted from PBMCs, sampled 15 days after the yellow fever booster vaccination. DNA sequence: TGTGCCAGCAGCTTAGTGGTTTCTAGCGGGAGATCCTACGAGCAGTACTTC. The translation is CASSLVVSSGRSYEQYF.